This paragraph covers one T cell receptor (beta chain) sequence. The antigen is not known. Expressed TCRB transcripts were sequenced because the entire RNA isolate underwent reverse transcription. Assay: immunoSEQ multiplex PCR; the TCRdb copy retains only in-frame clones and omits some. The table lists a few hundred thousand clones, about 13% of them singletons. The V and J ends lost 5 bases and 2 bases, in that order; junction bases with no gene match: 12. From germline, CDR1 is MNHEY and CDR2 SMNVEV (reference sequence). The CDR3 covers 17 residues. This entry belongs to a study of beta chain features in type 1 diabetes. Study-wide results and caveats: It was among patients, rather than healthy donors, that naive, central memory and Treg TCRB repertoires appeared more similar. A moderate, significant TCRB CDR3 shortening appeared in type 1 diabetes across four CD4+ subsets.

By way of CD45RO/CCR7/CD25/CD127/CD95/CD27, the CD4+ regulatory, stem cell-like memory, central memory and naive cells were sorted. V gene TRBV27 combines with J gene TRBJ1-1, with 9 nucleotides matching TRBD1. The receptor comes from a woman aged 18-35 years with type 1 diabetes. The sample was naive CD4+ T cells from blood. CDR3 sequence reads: CASSTPQGAGGNTEAFF. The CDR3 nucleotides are TGTGCCAGCAGTACCCCACAGGGGGCGGGGGGAAACACTGAAGCTTTCTTT.